This TCR beta chain was identified in a study of early T cells in non-severe SARS-CoV-2 infection. This clonotype has only a few counts. TCRdb used MiXCR to reprocess the 5' RACE reads, holding one entry per CDR3 protein. The sample lists tens of thousands of distinct CDR3 sequences, 11% occurring once. The specimen sequenced was whole blood. The receptor's source is an adult who was a healthcare worker with PCR-confirmed SARS-CoV-2 infection or an uninfected control (not recorded which).

CDR3: CASRSGPGQETQYF. The CDR3 DNA reads as TGTGCCAGCAGGTCCGGGCCGGGACAAGAGACCCAGTACTTC. V is TRBV12-3 or TRBV12-4 and J is TRBJ2-5; possible D gene TRBD2, 5 bases. The CDR3 length is 14 residues. Trimming removed 6 bases at V and 2 bases at J, with 13 bases between.